Listed here is a single T cell receptor beta chain. Its antigen remains unidentified. These data are taken from a study of cytomegalovirus exposure and HLA in healthy donors. Use of 60 Vbeta and 13 Jbeta primers characterized the PCR. Data came from immunoSEQ multiplex PCR; TCRdb stores just in-frame clones and leaves some out. The sample records 200,000 or so clones, 83% being singletons. Whole-study findings and limits: Across HLA loci, a later analysis found differing TCR association rates, with DRB1 most and HLA-C fewest.

Germline-derived CDR1 and CDR2 are SGHTA and FQGNSA. V was cut by 8 bases and J by 8 bases, with 18 bases left in between. CDR3 length: 13 residues. Sequences were obtained from PBMCs. This receptor was taken from a girl aged 5-17 years in good health and CMV-seronegative. The genes are TRBV7-2 and TRBJ1-2; a weak D match, TRBD1 (6 bases). This chain's CDR3 is CASRYRGASGYTF. Written as DNA, the CDR3 is TGTGCCAGCCGATATCGGGGGGCGAGCGGCTACACCTTC.